This T cell receptor (beta chain) was captured in a study of Ad26.COV2.S vaccination and SARS-CoV-2 variants. Study overall: The trial was COV1001 and the donor's arm was Ad26.COV2.S.

The sample's treatment: around 19 received Ad26.COV2.S at low or high dose, single or two shots; several received placebo; per-sample allocation not given. Sampling happened 63 days after the first vaccine or placebo injection. Sequencing used immunoSEQ multiplex PCR; TCRdb keeps in-frame clones, though not all of them. Of roughly 350,000 clones listed, 80% to 90% are singletons. Germline-derived CDR1 and CDR2 are MGHRA and YSYEKL. The germline V and J ends were trimmed by 0 bases and 1 base, with 6 bases remaining between them. The CDR3 loop spans 14 amino acids. The chain combines TRBV4-1 with TRBJ1-1; D unresolved. The clonotype was recovered from a person between 18 and 60 years old who received the Ad26.COV2.S COVID-19 vaccine or a placebo. The sample in question was peripheral blood, obtained in a trial of Ad26.COV2.S vaccine versus placebo. CDR3 bases: TGCGCCAGCAGCCAAGATCCAGGGAACACTGAAGCTTTCTTT. This encodes CASSQDPGNTEAFF.